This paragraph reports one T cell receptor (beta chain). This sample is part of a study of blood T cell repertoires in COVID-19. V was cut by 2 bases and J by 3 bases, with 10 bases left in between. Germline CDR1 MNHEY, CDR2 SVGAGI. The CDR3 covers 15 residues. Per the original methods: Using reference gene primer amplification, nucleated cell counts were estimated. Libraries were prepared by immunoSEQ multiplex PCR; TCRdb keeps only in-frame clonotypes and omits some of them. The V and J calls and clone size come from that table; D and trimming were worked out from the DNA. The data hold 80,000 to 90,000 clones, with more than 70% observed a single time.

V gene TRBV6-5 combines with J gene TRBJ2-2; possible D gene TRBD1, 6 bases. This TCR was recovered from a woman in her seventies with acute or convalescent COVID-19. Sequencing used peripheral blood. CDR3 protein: CASSYRGWDTGELFF. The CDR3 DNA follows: TGTGCCAGCAGTTACAGGGGGTGGGACACCGGGGAGCTGTTTTTT.